This T cell receptor beta chain was retrieved from a study of T cells in tuberculosis. As for the study in general: Samples predate treatment or fall within its first 7 days.

The data were produced by immunoSEQ multiplex PCR, yet TCRdb's version contains in-frame clones alone and is incomplete. The repertoire consists of about 34,000 clones, with roughly 93% occurring once and the leading ten covering approximately 10%. This CDR3 comprises 15 residues. Germline V gene sequence: CDR1 PRHDT, CDR2 FYEKMQ (reference sequence). The V segment lost 5 bases and the J segment 6 bases; nucleotides outside the gene matches: 12. Time point specified: new active TB diagnosis, blood taken before or within 7 days of starting treatment. The chain combines TRBV13 with TRBJ2-7; 8 bases agree with TRBD2. The sequence was collected from an adult with tuberculosis. The source was PBMCs, collected at tuberculosis diagnosis. CDR3 loop: CASSDRSGGPGEQYF. DNA of the CDR3: TGTGCCAGCAGCGATCGATCGGGGGGGCCTGGCGAGCAGTACTTC.